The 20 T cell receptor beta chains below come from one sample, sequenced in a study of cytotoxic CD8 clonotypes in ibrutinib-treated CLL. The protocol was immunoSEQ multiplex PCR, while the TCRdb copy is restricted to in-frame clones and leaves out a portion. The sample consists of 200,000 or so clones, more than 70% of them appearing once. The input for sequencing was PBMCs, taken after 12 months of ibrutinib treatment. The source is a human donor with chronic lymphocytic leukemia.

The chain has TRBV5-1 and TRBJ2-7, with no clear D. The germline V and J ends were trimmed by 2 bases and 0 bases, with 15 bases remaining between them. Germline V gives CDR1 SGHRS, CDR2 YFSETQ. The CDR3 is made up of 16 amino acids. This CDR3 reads CASSFAPEVYSYEQYF. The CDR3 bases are TGCGCCAGCAGCTTTGCACCCGAGGTCTACTCCTACGAGCAGTACTTC.

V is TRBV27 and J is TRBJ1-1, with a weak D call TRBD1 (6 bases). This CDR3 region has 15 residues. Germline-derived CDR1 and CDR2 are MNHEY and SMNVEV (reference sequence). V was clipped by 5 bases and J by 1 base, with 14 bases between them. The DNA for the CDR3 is TGTGCCAGCAGTGGAACAGGGATTGGGAACACTGAAGCTTTCTTT. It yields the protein CASSGTGIGNTEAFF.

The CDR3: CASSKDHTVVAGGPGETQYF. The CDR3 region has the DNA TGTGCCAGCAGCAAAGACCACACGGTGGTAGCGGGAGGGCCGGGAGAGACCCAGTACTTC. V usage is TRBV21-1 and J usage is TRBJ2-5; TRBD2 is the table's D call, not checked against the DNA. TRBV21-1 is an annotated pseudogene. The CDR3 spans 20 residues.

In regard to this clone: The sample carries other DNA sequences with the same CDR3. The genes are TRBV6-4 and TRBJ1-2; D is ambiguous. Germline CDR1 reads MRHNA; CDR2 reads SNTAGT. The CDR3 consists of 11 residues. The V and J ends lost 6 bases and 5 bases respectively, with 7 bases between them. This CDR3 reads CASSGGYGYTF. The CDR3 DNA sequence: TGTGCCAGCAGCGGCGGGTATGGCTACACCTTC.

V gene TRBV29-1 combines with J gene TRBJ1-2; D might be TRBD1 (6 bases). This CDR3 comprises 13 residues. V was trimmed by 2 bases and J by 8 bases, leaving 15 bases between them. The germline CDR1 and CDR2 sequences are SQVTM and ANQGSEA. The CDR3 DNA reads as TGCAGCGTTGAATTCGGGACACGCGGAGGCTACACCTTC. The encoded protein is CSVEFGTRGGYTF.

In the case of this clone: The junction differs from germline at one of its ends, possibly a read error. The CDR3 sequence: CASSLESGNTIYF. CDR3 sequence (DNA): TGTGCTAGCAGCTTAGAGTCCGGAAACACCATATATTTT. The rearrangement joins TRBV7-7 to TRBJ1-3; no clear D. This CDR3 spans 13 amino acids. CDR1 and CDR2 from the germline V gene are SSHAT and FNYEAQ (reference sequence).

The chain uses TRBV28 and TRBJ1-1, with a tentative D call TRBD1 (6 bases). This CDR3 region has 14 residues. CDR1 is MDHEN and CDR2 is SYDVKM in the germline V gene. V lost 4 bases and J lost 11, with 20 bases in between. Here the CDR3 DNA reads TGTGCCAGCAGTTCACTTGAGGGGGTCCTACGGGCTTTCTTT. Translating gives CASSSLEGVLRAFF.

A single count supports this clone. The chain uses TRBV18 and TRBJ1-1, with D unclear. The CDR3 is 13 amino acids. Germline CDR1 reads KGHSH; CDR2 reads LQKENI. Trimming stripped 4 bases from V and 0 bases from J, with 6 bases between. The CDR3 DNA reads TGTGCCAGCTCACGAGACATGAACACTGAAGCTTTCTTT. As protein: CASSRDMNTEAFF.

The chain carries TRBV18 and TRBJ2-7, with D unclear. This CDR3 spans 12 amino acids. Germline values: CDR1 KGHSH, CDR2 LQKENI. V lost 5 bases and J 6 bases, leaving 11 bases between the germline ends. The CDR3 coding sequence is TGTGCCAGCTCAACAGACACGGGCGAGCAGTACTTC. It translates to CASSTDTGEQYF.

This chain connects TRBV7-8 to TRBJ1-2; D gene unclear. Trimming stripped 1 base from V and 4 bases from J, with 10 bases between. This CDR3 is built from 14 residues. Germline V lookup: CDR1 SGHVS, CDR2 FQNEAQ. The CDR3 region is CASSLDVLSYGYTF. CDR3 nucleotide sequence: TGTGCCAGCAGCTTAGACGTTCTCAGCTATGGCTACACCTTC.

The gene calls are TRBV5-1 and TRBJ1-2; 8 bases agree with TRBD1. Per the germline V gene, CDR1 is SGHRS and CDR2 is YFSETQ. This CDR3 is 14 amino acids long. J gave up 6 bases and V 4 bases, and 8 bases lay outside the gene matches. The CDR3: CASSVQGGLNGYTF. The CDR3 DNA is TGCGCCAGCAGCGTACAGGGGGGACTTAATGGCTACACCTTC.

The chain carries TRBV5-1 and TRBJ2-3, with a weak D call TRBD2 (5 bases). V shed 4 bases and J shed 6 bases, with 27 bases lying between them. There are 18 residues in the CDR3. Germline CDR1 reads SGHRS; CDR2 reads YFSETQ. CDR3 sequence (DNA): TGCGCCAGCAGCCGGGCCCAGAATCTGGGAGTAGCGTTGGATACGCAGTATTTT. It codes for CASSRAQNLGVALDTQYF.

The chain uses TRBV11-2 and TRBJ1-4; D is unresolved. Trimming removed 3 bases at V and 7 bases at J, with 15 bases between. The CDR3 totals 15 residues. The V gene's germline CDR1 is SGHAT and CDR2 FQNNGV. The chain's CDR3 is CASSFGRSSTEKLFF. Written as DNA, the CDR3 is TGTGCCAGCAGCTTTGGAAGGTCCTCTACTGAAAAACTGTTTTTT.

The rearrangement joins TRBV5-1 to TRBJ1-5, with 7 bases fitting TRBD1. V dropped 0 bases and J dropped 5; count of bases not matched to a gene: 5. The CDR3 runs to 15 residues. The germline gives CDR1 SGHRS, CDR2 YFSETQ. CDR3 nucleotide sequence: TGCGCCAGCAGCTTGGAGGGGACAGTCCATCAGCCCCAGCATTTT. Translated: CASSLEGTVHQPQHF.

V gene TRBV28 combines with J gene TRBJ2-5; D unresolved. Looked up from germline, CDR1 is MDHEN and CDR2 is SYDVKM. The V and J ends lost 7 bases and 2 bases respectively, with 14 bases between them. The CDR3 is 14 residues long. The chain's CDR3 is CASTDTKTQETQYF. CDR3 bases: TGTGCCAGCACCGATACAAAGACTCAAGAGACCCAGTACTTC.

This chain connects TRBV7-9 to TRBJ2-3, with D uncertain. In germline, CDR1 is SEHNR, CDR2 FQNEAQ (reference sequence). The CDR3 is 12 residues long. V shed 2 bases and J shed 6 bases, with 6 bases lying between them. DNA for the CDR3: TGTGCCAGCAGCTTACTCCGGGATACGCAGTATTTT. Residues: CASSLLRDTQYF.

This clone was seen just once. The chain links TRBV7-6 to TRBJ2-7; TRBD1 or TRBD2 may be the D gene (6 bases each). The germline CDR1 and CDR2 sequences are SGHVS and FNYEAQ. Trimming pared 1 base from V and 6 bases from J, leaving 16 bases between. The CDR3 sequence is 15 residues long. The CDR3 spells CASSLGGGLLTEQYF. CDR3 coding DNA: TGTGCCAGCAGCTTAGGAGGGGGACTTTTGACCGAGCAGTACTTC. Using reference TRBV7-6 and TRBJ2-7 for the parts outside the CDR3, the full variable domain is GAGVSQSPRYKVTKRGQDVALRCDPISGHVSLYWYRQALGQGPEFLTYFNYEAQQDKSGLPNDRFSAERPEGSISTLTIQRTEQRDSAMYRCASSLGGGLLTEQYFGPGTRLTVT.

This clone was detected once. DNA of the CDR3: TGTGCCAGCAGCTTAAACGGGGGCCTTAATGAAAAACTGTTTTTT. Its protein product is CASSLNGGLNEKLFF. The chain has TRBV7-6 and TRBJ1-4; D is possibly TRBD1 (6 bases). With 2 bases removed from V and 4 bases from J, the gap between germline ends came to 11 bases. Germline lookup yields CDR1 SGHVS and CDR2 FNYEAQ. The CDR3 sequence is 15 residues long.

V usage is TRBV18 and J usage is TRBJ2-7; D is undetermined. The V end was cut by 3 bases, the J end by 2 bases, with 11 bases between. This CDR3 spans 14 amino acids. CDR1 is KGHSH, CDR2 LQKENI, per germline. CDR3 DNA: TGTGCCAGCTCACCTTTTGACGGAGCCTACGAGCAGTACTTC. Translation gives CASSPFDGAYEQYF.

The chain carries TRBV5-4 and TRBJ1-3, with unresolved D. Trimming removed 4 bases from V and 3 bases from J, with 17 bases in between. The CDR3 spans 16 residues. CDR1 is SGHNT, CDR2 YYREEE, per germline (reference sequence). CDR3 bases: TGTGCCAGCAGCCGCCTGGACGGCCCTTTTGGAAACACCATATATTTT. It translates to CASSRLDGPFGNTIYF.